This TCR beta chain derives from a study of CD8+ T cells in alopecia areata. General observations from the study: TCR sharing across patients was less clear than in mice, possibly HLA-related. During tofacitinib treatment, many expanded lesional clones remained in scalp and blood. Within the top 100, expanded CD8+ clones significantly decreased with tofacitinib, as did scalp clonality.

Reverse transcribed after extraction, RNA yielded cDNA as the sequencing template. This table comes from immunoSEQ multiplex PCR, and its TCRdb copy is limited to in-frame clones, with some not included. The table shows about 200,000 clones, with 58% occurring only once. Treatment in this sample: oral pan-JAK inhibitor, 5-10 mg twice daily. PBMCs provided sorted CD4+ and CD8+ T cells. The CDR3 is 16 amino acids. Germline values: CDR1 MNHNY, CDR2 SVGAGI (reference sequence). J gave up 4 bases and V 7 bases, and 11 bases lay outside the gene matches. This clone was recorded once. The antigen is not known.

The sequence derives from a human donor with alopecia areata. The material was CD4+ T cells sorted from blood, obtained at week 24, from a patient treated with tofacitinib. The rearrangement links TRBV6-6 to TRBJ2-7, with 12 bases that match TRBD2. Here the CDR3 DNA reads TGTGCCAGCACCAAAGGGACTAGCGGGTCTATGTACGAGCAGTACTTC. This codes for CASTKGTSGSMYEQYF.